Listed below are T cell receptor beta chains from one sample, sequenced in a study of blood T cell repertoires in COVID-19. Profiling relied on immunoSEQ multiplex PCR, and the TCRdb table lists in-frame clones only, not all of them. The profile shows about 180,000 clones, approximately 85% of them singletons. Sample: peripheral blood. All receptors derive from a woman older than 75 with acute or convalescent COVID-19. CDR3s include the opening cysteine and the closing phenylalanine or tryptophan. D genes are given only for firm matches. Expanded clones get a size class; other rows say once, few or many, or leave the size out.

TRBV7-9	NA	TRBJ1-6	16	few	TGTGCCAGCAGCTCCCTTGGGGCTAGCTATAATTCACCCCTCCACTTT	CASSSLGASYNSPLHF
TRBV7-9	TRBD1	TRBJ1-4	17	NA	TGTGCCAGCAGCTTGCCCTTGGGCAGGGGGCCCGATGAAAAACTGTTTTTT	CASSLPLGRGPDEKLFF
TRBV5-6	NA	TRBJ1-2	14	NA	TGTGCCAGCAGCTTGCCGGGCAGGGGTCGTGGCTACACCTTC	CASSLPGRGRGYTF
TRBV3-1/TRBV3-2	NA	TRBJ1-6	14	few	TGTGCCAGCAGCCTGGGGAGGTGGGAATCACCCCTCCACTTT	CASSLGRWESPLHF
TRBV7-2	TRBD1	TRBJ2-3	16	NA	TGTGCCAGCAGCTTAGCCGGGACAGGCTTCACAGATACGCAGTATTTT	CASSLAGTGFTDTQYF
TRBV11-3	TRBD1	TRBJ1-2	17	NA	TGTGCCAGCAGCGCATTTCAGACCGGGACAGGGGTCTATGGCTACACCTTC	CASSAFQTGTGVYGYTF
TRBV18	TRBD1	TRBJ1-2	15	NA	TGTGCCAGCTCACCTGGGACAGGGGATTTAGGTGGCTACACCTTC	CASSPGTGDLGGYTF
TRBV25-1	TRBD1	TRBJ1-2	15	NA	TGTGCCAGCAGTGACCCCGGACAGGGGGCAGGAGGCTACACCTTC	CASSDPGQGAGGYTF
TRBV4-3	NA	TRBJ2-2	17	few	TGCGCCAGCAGCCAAGACTCACGGGGACAAAACACCGGGGAGCTGTTTTTT	CASSQDSRGQNTGELFF
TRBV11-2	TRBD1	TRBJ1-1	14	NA	TGTGCCAGCAGCTTGGTACAGGGGGAGTCTGAAGCTTTCTTT	CASSLVQGESEAFF
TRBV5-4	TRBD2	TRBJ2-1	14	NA	TGTGCCAGCAGCCCGAGACTAGCCGGGAATGAGCAGTTCTTC	CASSPRLAGNEQFF
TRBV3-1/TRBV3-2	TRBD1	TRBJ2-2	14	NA	TGTGCCAGCAGCCAGACAGGGGGAACCGGGGAGCTGTTTTTT	CASSQTGGTGELFF
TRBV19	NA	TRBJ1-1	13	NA	TGTGCCAGTAGTATAGTTGGGAGTGCGGAAGCTTTCTTT	CASSIVGSAEAFF
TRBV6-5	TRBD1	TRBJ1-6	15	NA	TGTGCCAGCAGTTTCGGACAGGGTGCTAATTCACCCCTCCACTTT	CASSFGQGANSPLHF
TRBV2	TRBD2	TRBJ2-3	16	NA	TGTGCCAGCAGCCTCGGGACTAGCGGGAGCTCAGATACGCAGTATTTT	CASSLGTSGSSDTQYF
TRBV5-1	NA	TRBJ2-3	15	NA	TGCGCCAGCAGCACAGACGGAAACGTAGCAGATACGCAGTATTTT	CASSTDGNVADTQYF
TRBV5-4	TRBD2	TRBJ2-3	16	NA	TGTGCCAGCAGCTTGGTGGGGACTAGCGGGGGAGGTACGCAGTATTTT	CASSLVGTSGGGTQYF
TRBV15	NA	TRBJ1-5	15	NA	TGTGCCACCAGCAGAGCGGGAGGCGCGGGTCAGCCCCAGCATTTT	CATSRAGGAGQPQHF
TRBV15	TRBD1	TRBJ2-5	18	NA	TGTGCCACCAGCAGAGATAAAAGAGTGCAGGGGGCGGGCGAGACCCAGTACTTC	CATSRDKRVQGAGETQYF
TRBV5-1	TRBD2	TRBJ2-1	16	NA	TGCGCCAGCAGCTTGGTATCTAGCGGGAGGTTCGGTGAGCAGTTCTTC	CASSLVSSGRFGEQFF
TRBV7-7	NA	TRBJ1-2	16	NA	TGTGCCAGCAGCTTAGAATCCCGGCAGGGATGCTATGGCTACACCTTC	CASSLESRQGCYGYTF
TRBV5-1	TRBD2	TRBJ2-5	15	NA	TGCGCCAGCAGCTGGACTAGCGGGGGCATGGAGACCCAGTACTTC	CASSWTSGGMETQYF
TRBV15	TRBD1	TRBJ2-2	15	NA	TGTGCCACCAGCAGAGAGGCAGGGGGAACCGGGGAGCTGTTTTTT	CATSREAGGTGELFF
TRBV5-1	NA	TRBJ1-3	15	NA	TGCGCCAGCAGCTTGGTGGCAGGAACAGGAAACACCATATATTTT	CASSLVAGTGNTIYF
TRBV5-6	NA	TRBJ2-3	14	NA	TGTGCCAGCAGCTTGACTAGGCCCACAGATACGCAGTATTTT	CASSLTRPTDTQYF
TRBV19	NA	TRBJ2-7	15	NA	TGTGCCAGTAGTACCTCGCGGACAGCAGCCTACGAGCAGTACTTC	CASSTSRTAAYEQYF
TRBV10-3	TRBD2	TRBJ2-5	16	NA	TGTGCCATCAGTGGAGGACTAGCGGGGTTCCAAGAGACCCAGTACTTC	CAISGGLAGFQETQYF
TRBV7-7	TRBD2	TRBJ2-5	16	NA	TGTGCCAGCAGCTCACGACTAGCGGGGGGGACAGAGACCCAGTACTTC	CASSSRLAGGTETQYF
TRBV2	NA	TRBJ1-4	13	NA	TGTGCCAGCACCCAGCAGAACGGGGAAAAACTGTTTTTT	CASTQQNGEKLFF